Below are 25 T cell receptor beta chains sequenced from a single sample in a study of T cell repertoires in cytomegalovirus infection. What these receptors recognize is not known. TCRdb used MiXCR to reprocess the reads, holding one entry per CDR3 protein. The sample comprises hundreds of thousands of distinct CDR3 sequences, around 32% of which are singletons, and approximately 18% rests with the top ten. Material: cultured PBMCs, obtained from culture after CMV antigen stimulation. All receptors derive from a human donor in good health (CMV status not recorded). Some clones in this sample may be carry-over from other donors' samples.

The chain recombines TRBV12-3 or TRBV12-4 with TRBJ2-3; 10 bases line up with TRBD2. CDR3 size: 15 residues. The J segment lost 3 bases and the V segment lost 5 bases, leaving 5 bases of the junction unmatched. CDR3 nucleotide sequence: TGTGCCAGCAGTCCCCCTAGCGGGGGAACAGATACGCAGTATTTT. Its translation is CASSPPSGGTDTQYF.

V gene TRBV28 combines with J gene TRBJ1-5, with D unclear. There are 16 residues in the CDR3. Between the trimmed V and J ends, which lost 3 bases and 0 bases, there was a span of 12 bases. Germline CDR1 reads MDHEN; CDR2 reads SYDVKM. CDR3 bases: TGTGCCAGCAGTTTTAGGACGGATTATAGCAATCAGCCCCAGCATTTT. Translation: CASSFRTDYSNQPQHF.

This clonotype showed up just a few times. The rearrangement joins TRBV27 to TRBJ1-6; perhaps TRBD1 as D (5 bases). Trimming cost V 2 bases and J 7 bases, with 12 bases left between them. The CDR3 sequence is 15 residues long. The germline V gene has CDR1 MNHEY and CDR2 SMNVEV (reference sequence). The CDR3 spells CASSLHTRDNSPLHF. The CDR3 DNA reads as TGTGCCAGCAGTTTACATACCCGGGACAATTCACCCCTCCACTTT.

This sequence joins TRBV7-9 and TRBJ2-3, with D tentatively TRBD1 or TRBD2 (6 bases each). This CDR3 contains 14 residues. With 6 bases removed from V and 9 bases from J, the gap between germline ends came to 19 bases. Germline loops: CDR1 SEHNR, CDR2 FQNEAQ (reference sequence). In DNA form, the CDR3 reads TGTGCCAGCAGTCTCAAGGGGGGCAACCAAACGCAGTATTTT. Residues: CASSLKGGNQTQYF.

The V call is TRBV12-3 or TRBV12-4, the J call TRBJ2-5; TRBD2 matches 11 bases. The J segment lost 1 base and the V segment lost 8 bases, leaving 6 bases of the junction unmatched. The CDR3 runs 15 residues. CDR3 DNA sequence: TGTGCCAGCGGTCCTAGCGGGGGGTCCCAAGAGACCCAGTACTTC. Its translation is CASGPSGGSQETQYF.

The genes are TRBV5-6 and TRBJ2-3, with 11 bases matching TRBD2. Per the germline V gene, CDR1 is SGHDT and CDR2 is YYEEEE. This CDR3 comprises 16 residues. The V gene end was trimmed by 2 bases and the J gene end by 2 bases; junction bases not matched to a gene: 4. The CDR3 loop is CASSFIAGGLTDTQYF. CDR3 coding DNA: TGTGCCAGCAGCTTTATAGCGGGAGGGCTCACAGATACGCAGTATTTT.

This clonotype was detected once. The gene calls are TRBV2 and TRBJ2-1; maybe TRBD1 (6 bases). CDR1 is SNHLY, CDR2 FYNNEI, per germline. The CDR3 spans 12 residues. V dropped 7 bases and J dropped 7 bases, with 11 bases sitting between them. CDR3 sequence (DNA): TGTGCCAGCATCCAACAGGGTAATGAGCAGTTCTTC. It codes for CASIQQGNEQFF. Together with reference TRBV2 and TRBJ2-1, the CDR3 gives the full variable domain: EPEVTQTPSHQVTQMGQEVILRCVPISNHLYFYWYRQILGQKVEFLVSFYNNEISEKSEIFDDQFSVERPDGSNFTLKIRSTKLEDSAMYFCASIQQGNEQFFGPGTRLTVL.

CDR3 residues: CASSELGLNTEAFF. The CDR3 DNA reads TGTGCCAGCAGTGAACTGGGTCTGAACACTGAAGCTTTCTTT. The chain has TRBV6-1 and TRBJ1-1; D gene unclear. Trimming took 2 bases from V and 0 from J, leaving 7 bases between them. Germline V lookup: CDR1 MNHNS, CDR2 SASEGT. The CDR3 is made up of 14 amino acids.

This rearrangement joins TRBV6-6 to TRBJ1-2; D perhaps matches TRBD1 (5 bases). This CDR3 region has 13 residues. Germline CDR1 MNHNY, CDR2 SVGAGI (reference sequence). Trimming shortened V by 5 bases and J by 2 bases, and 9 bases separated the two germline ends. In DNA form, the CDR3 reads TGTGCCAGCAGTACACAGGCAAACTATGGCTACACCTTC. Translation gives CASSTQANYGYTF.

This clonotype was found many times. The gene calls are TRBV7-9 and TRBJ1-5; D uncertain. The V end was cut by 11 bases, the J end by 2 bases, with 10 bases between. The CDR3 sequence is 12 residues long. Germline assignment: CDR1 SEHNR and CDR2 FQNEAQ (reference sequence). CDR3 coding DNA: TGTGCCGCCGGGGAGGGCAATCAGCCCCAGCATTTT. Its protein product is CAAGEGNQPQHF.

The chain joins TRBV19 to TRBJ1-2; D call uncertain. The CDR3 runs to 17 residues. The V gene's germline CDR1 is LNHDA and CDR2 SQIVND (reference sequence). Between the trimmed V and J ends, which lost 3 bases and 7 bases, there was a span of 24 bases. CDR3 loop: CASSISWQPPFLSGYTF. The CDR3 DNA follows: TGTGCCAGTAGTATCTCGTGGCAGCCGCCCTTTTTGAGTGGCTACACCTTC.

The chain employs TRBV11-3 and TRBJ2-5; possibly TRBD1 for D (6 bases). V was cut by 4 bases and J by 4 bases, with 16 bases left in between. CDR3 length: 15 residues. CDR1 SGHNT and CDR2 YENEEA come from the germline V gene. CDR3 region: CASSSRQEARETQYF. CDR3 sequence (DNA): TGTGCCAGCAGCTCCCGACAGGAGGCACGAGAGACCCAGTACTTC.

CDR3 region: CASSIRRMRGGQETQYF. The CDR3 DNA reads as TGTGCCAGTAGTATCCGCCGAATGCGCGGCGGACAAGAGACCCAGTACTTC. The rearrangement uses TRBV19 and TRBJ2-5, with D hard to call. Trimming pared 3 bases from V and 2 bases from J, leaving 19 bases between. The CDR3 is 17 residues long. Germline CDR1 LNHDA, CDR2 SQIVND (reference sequence).

The chain couples TRBV12-3 or TRBV12-4 to TRBJ2-1; D not certain. V was clipped by 1 base and J by 0 bases, with 7 bases between them. This CDR3 is 15 amino acids long. CDR3 sequence: CASSLGLYSYNEQFF. The CDR3, as DNA: TGTGCCAGCAGTTTAGGGCTATACTCCTACAATGAGCAGTTCTTC.

This clonotype was seen repeatedly, ten times or more. The V gene is TRBV7-9, the J gene TRBJ2-3; the D is unclear. CDR3 length: 13 residues. CDR1 SEHNR and CDR2 FQNEAQ come from the germline V gene (reference sequence). V was trimmed by 5 bases and J by 8 bases, leaving 14 bases between them. The CDR3 sequence: CASSQPVPSTQYF. CDR3 nucleotide sequence: TGTGCCAGCAGCCAGCCCGTTCCCAGTACGCAGTATTTT.

This clonotype has more than one count but fewer than ten. This sequence joins TRBV7-2 and TRBJ1-5, with TRBD1 identical over 10 bases. This CDR3 region has 14 residues. Germline V lookup: CDR1 SGHTA, CDR2 FQGNSA. V was clipped by 5 bases and J by 5 bases; unmatched bases: 3. The CDR3 protein is CASSKTGGYQPQHF. CDR3 in DNA: TGTGCCAGCAGCAAGACAGGGGGCTATCAGCCCCAGCATTTT.

V is TRBV10-3 and J is TRBJ2-5, with D possibly matching TRBD2 (5 bases). Trimming cost V 4 bases and J 2 bases, with 14 bases left between them. This CDR3 is built from 15 residues. The V gene's germline CDR1 is ENHRY and CDR2 SYGVKD. CDR3 in DNA: TGTGCCATCAGTGCCAGAGATAGCGATCAAGAGACCCAGTACTTC. It is translated as CAISARDSDQETQYF.

The rearrangement uses TRBV20-1 and TRBJ2-1; the D gene is possibly TRBD2 (5 bases). Germline CDR1 and CDR2: DFQATT and SNEGSKA (reference sequence). This CDR3 has 12 amino acids. V lost 6 bases to trimming and J lost 6 bases, with 12 bases between them. This CDR3 reads CSAQLVGNEQFF. CDR3 nucleotides: TGCAGTGCACAACTAGTAGGCAATGAGCAGTTCTTC.

The V gene is TRBV4-3, the J gene TRBJ2-7; no definite D call. CDR1 and CDR2 (germline): LGHNA, YSLEER. V was clipped by 4 bases and J by 2 bases, with 12 bases between them. This CDR3 spans 14 amino acids. The chain's CDR3 is CASSREAYAYEQYF. The CDR3 region has the DNA TGCGCCAGCAGCCGGGAAGCGTATGCCTACGAGCAGTACTTC.

In this sample, this clonotype turned up many times. The chain joins TRBV7-2 to TRBJ2-1; D uncertain. CDR1 is SGHTA and CDR2 is FQGNSA in the germline V gene. This CDR3 has 13 amino acids. V was trimmed by 2 bases and J by 5 bases, leaving 7 bases between them. Here the CDR3 reads CASSLRHNNEQFF. The DNA of the CDR3 is TGTGCCAGCAGCTTAAGACACAACAATGAGCAGTTCTTC.

This sequence joins TRBV2 and TRBJ1-6; D perhaps matches TRBD1 (5 bases). The germline V and J ends were trimmed by 4 bases and 6 bases, with 25 bases remaining between them. Germline CDR1 and CDR2: SNHLY and FYNNEI. The CDR3 runs 19 residues. CDR3 bases: TGTGCCAGCAGTGTGCGGCCAGGGAGGGTTTGGGACGGTAATTCACCCCTCCACTTT. Translated, it gives CASSVRPGRVWDGNSPLHF.

This chain uses TRBV6-1 with TRBJ2-7, with D perhaps matching TRBD2 (7 bases). The CDR3 sequence is 18 residues long. The V gene's germline CDR1 is MNHNS and CDR2 SASEGT. Between the trimmed V and J ends, which lost 6 bases and 3 bases, there was a span of 27 bases. CDR3 coding DNA: TGTGCCAGCAGAAAGGGGGGGGGGGGGATACCGCAGAACTACGAGCAGTACTTC. Translation gives CASRKGGGGIPQNYEQYF.

The rearrangement uses TRBV29-1 and TRBJ1-1; no clear D. V was cut by 7 bases and J by 5 bases, with 11 bases left in between. The CDR3 loop spans 11 amino acids. Per the germline V gene, CDR1 is SQVTM and CDR2 is ANQGSEA. The DNA for the CDR3 is TGCAGCGGGGAGTCGGGTACTGAAGCTTTCTTT. Amino acid sequence: CSGESGTEAFF.

This clonotype was detected a few times. CDR3 sequence reads: CASSFRPDRLNTGELFF. CDR3 nucleotide sequence: TGTGCCAGCAGTTTTCGCCCGGACAGACTAAACACCGGGGAGCTGTTTTTT. The chain is built from TRBV12-3 or TRBV12-4 and TRBJ2-2, with D possibly being TRBD1 (6 bases). CDR3 length: 17 amino acids. Trimming removed 3 bases at V and 2 bases at J, with 16 bases between.

The rearrangement links TRBV6-2 or TRBV6-3 to TRBJ2-1; 13 bases are shared with TRBD2. V trimming: 7 bases; J trimming: 4 bases; junction bases outside the gene matches: 10. The CDR3 has 17 amino acids. Germline-derived CDR1 and CDR2 are MNHEY and SVGEGT. CDR3 DNA: TGTGCCAGCACCCGACTAGCGGGAGGCCTTAATTACAATGAGCAGTTCTTC. Translating it yields CASTRLAGGLNYNEQFF.